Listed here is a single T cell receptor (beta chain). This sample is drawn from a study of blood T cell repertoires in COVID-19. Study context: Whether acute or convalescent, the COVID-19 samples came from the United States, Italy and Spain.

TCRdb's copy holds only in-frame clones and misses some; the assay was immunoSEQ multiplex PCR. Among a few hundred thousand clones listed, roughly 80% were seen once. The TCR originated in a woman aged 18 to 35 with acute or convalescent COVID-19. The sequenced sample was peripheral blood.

The CDR3 spells CASSETGIATSGIGGELFF. Written as DNA, the CDR3 is TGTGCCAGCAGTGAGACAGGGATCGCAACTAGCGGGATCGGGGGGGAGCTGTTTTTT. This rearrangement joins TRBV7-9 to TRBJ2-2, with 10 bases matching TRBD2. CDR3 length equals 19 residues. The germline CDR1 and CDR2 sequences are SEHNR and FQNEAQ (reference sequence). V lost 6 bases, J lost 8 bases, and 21 bases stayed unmatched.